This T cell receptor beta chain is drawn from a study of blood T cells in healthy people across ages. A second about 6 to 11 cycle PCR used barcoded and J-beta primers. TCRdb analysed the 5' RACE reads with MiXCR anew, one entry per CDR3 protein. The sample lists about 1.4 million distinct CDR3 sequences; 59% were seen once. The CDR3 spans 14 residues. From germline, CDR1 is SGHTA and CDR2 FQGNSA. Losses at the gene ends were 5 bases for V and 3 bases for J; bases not matched to a gene: 6. Material for sequencing was blood. This chain connects TRBV7-2 to TRBJ1-2, with 7 positions matching TRBD1. The source is a man younger than 35 in good health. The CDR3 DNA sequence: TGTGCCAGCAGCACCCGACAGGGCGACTATGGCTACACCTTC. It translates to CASSTRQGDYGYTF.